One and the same sample provided the 11 T cell receptor beta chains below, sequenced in a study of tumor-infiltrating lymphocytes in primary liver carcinoma. Using a constant-region primer together with ProtoScript II reverse transcriptase, TCR beta cDNA was made from 500 ng of total RNA. Construction of TCR beta libraries relied on three successive nested multiplex PCR rounds employing slightly modified ARM-PCR. Use of TRBV1-TRBV30 forward primers with a C-beta reverse primer characterized the first two PCR rounds, which lasted ten to eleven cycles each. From the multiplex PCR reads, TCRdb called clonotypes with MiXCR, one entry per CDR3 protein. The sample has roughly 100,000 distinct CDR3 sequences; approximately 70% are singletons. The study co-extracted DNA and RNA from around 18-30 mg of unsorted bulk tissue. Sequencing was carried out using liver tumor tissue from sampling region 2. Subset meaning: tumor region T2, inferior pole. Receptors were obtained from a woman aged 55-69 years with primary liver carcinoma and hepatitis B virus infection.

The chain links TRBV11-2 to TRBJ2-5; D is ambiguous. The CDR3 extends over 14 amino acids. The germline V gene has CDR1 SGHAT and CDR2 FQNNGV. The DNA for the CDR3 is TGTGCTAACAGCTTAGGTCGGAAACGAGAGACCCAGTACTTC. This translates into CANSLGRKRETQYF.

On this clonotype itself: A clone one base away is much larger, so this may be a read error. V and J are TRBV12-3 or TRBV12-4 and TRBJ2-1, with D possibly called TRBD1 or TRBD2 (5 bases each). This CDR3 has 17 residues. Trimming shortened V by 0 bases and J by 9 bases, and 21 bases separated the two germline ends. CDR3 region: CASSLARVDTFFGEQFF. As DNA, the CDR3 is TGTGCCAGCAGTTTAGCGCGGGTGGACACTTTCTTTGGTGAGCAGTTCTTC.

CDR3 loop: CASSHGRYEQYF. Written as DNA, the CDR3 is TGTGCCAGCAGCCACGGACGATACGAGCAGTACTTC. V is TRBV7-9 and J is TRBJ2-7; no reliable D call. The V gene lost 5 bases and the J gene lost 4 bases, with 9 bases spanning the gap. The CDR3 contains 12 residues. From germline, CDR1 is SEHNR and CDR2 FQNEAQ (reference sequence).

Ten or more counts support this clonotype. V usage is TRBV10-3 and J usage is TRBJ2-7, with a tentative D call TRBD1 (5 bases). Germline-derived CDR1 and CDR2 are ENHRY and SYGVKD. Between the trimmed V and J ends, which lost 10 bases and 0 bases, there was a span of 13 bases. The CDR3 is made up of 13 amino acids. Written as DNA, the CDR3 is TGTGCCAGTGAGACAGACTTCTCCTACGAGCAGTACTTC. Protein: CASETDFSYEQYF.

In regard to this clonotype: The conserved final phenylalanine or tryptophan is absent from the CDR3, which likely points to a read error. No DNA is shown, since the ends of the CDR3 on it are uncertain; the CDR3 is the one TCRdb lists. This chain joins TRBV5-6 and TRBJ2-5. The CDR3 adds up to 12 amino acids, both ends counted. Per the germline V gene, CDR1 is SGHDT and CDR2 is YYEEEE. CDR3 amino acids: CACSLSRKTQYL.

The table lists this clonotype with many counts. The chain recombines TRBV4-2 with TRBJ2-7; 12 bases agree with TRBD2. The CDR3 loop spans 14 amino acids. Germline CDR1 reads LGHNA; CDR2 reads YNFKEQ. V gave up 0 bases and J gave up 13 bases; unmatched junction bases: 7. The CDR3 is CASSQDRLAGETYF. CDR3 DNA sequence: TGTGCCAGCAGCCAAGATAGACTAGCGGGAGAAACCTACTTC.

The chain employs TRBV6-1 and TRBJ2-5; D is undetermined. Looked up from germline, CDR1 is MNHNS and CDR2 is SASEGT. This CDR3 has 14 residues. The CDR3 DNA sequence: TGTGTAAGCAGTGAACATGGGTACCAAGAGACCCAGTACTTC. Its protein product is CVSSEHGYQETQYF.

The chain is built from TRBV20-1 and TRBJ2-7; TRBD1 matches at 9 bases. Germline V lookup: CDR1 DFQATT, CDR2 SNEGSKA (reference sequence). CDR3 length equals 15 residues. The V and J ends lost 3 bases and 2 bases, in that order; junction bases with no gene match: 8. Here the CDR3 reads CSASPGTGRAYEQYF. The CDR3 DNA reads TGCAGTGCTAGCCCCGGGACAGGGCGCGCCTACGAGCAGTACTTC.

Notes on this clonotype: The CDR3 carries no conserved terminal phenylalanine or tryptophan, so it likely arises from a read error. This rearrangement joins TRBV11-3 to TRBJ2-1; TRBD2 aligns across 14 bases. Germline CDR1 SGHNT, CDR2 YENEEA. The V gene end was trimmed by 4 bases and the J gene end by 5 bases; junction bases not matched to a gene: 1. The CDR3 covers 15 residues. CDR3 DNA: TGTGCCAGCAGCTCGGGACTAGCGGGAGACAATGAGCAGTTCTTA. Its protein is CASSSGLAGDNEQFL.

Concerning this clonotype itself: The conserved closing phenylalanine or tryptophan is absent in this CDR3, likely reflecting a read error. This chain links TRBV6-6 with TRBJ1-5; D may be TRBD2 (5 bases). The last part of the DNA fits TRBJ2-3 better; the J call may be wrong. This CDR3 region has 16 residues. Germline CDR1 reads MNHNY; CDR2 reads SVGAGI (reference sequence). CDR3: CASSYSTGEDFQPQYY. CDR3 in DNA: TGTGCCAGCAGTTACTCCACCGGGGAAGATTTTCAGCCCCAGTATTAT.

The chain carries TRBV28 and TRBJ1-1, with D maybe TRBD1 (6 bases). The V end lost 6 bases, the J end lost 4 bases, and 15 bases lay between the germline ends. CDR3 size: 14 residues. The germline V gene has CDR1 MDHEN and CDR2 SYDVKM. The CDR3 loop reads CASSPGGAGTEAFF. The CDR3 nucleotides read TGTGCCAGCAGCCCGGGGGGCGCGGGCACTGAAGCTTTCTTT.